The sequence of this T cell receptor (beta chain) was determined in a study of T cells in Graves' hyperthyroidism and ophthalmopathy. Trimming took off 0 bases at V and 5 bases at J, with 13 bases between the two ends. The CDR3 covers 16 residues. The V gene's germline CDR1 is SGHAT and CDR2 FQNNGV. Ten or more counts support this clonotype. What it binds is unknown. The CDR3 regions of TCR beta were amplified from RNA transcripts. Primed by the HTBI set, a first-round RT-PCR was run on the TCR CDR3. TCRdb re-called the multiplex PCR reads through MiXCR, storing one row per CDR3 protein. The data contain about 290,000 distinct CDR3 sequences, 16% of them singletons. General study findings and limits: Most thyroid clonotypes expanded above 0.001 appeared in blood too.

The sample comprised blood. The clonotype was recovered from a man aged 25-40 years with Graves' hyperthyroidism. V usage is TRBV11-2 and J usage is TRBJ2-2, with a weak D call TRBD1 (5 bases). CDR3 region: CASSLDRVGRTGELFF. In nucleotides, the CDR3 is TGTGCCAGCAGCTTAGACAGGGTCGGACGGACCGGGGAGCTGTTTTTT.